This T cell receptor (beta chain) was recorded in a study of cytomegalovirus exposure and HLA in healthy donors. Overall study results and limits: A prior analysis recorded that most TCR beta V segments were productive about 87% or about 30% of the time.

V lost 1 base, J lost 0 bases, and 10 bases lay in between. Germline V gene data show CDR1 as SNHLY and CDR2 as FYNNEI. This CDR3 region has 15 residues. A word on this clone: Its antigen is undetermined.

The PCR made use of 60 Vbeta and 13 Jbeta primers. Here immunoSEQ multiplex PCR was the method, and the copy in TCRdb shows in-frame clones only, minus some. The sample includes nearly 110,000 clones, less than 85% seen only once; the top ten take 14%. The genes are TRBV2 and TRBJ2-7; no firm D call. This sequence originates from a woman between 40 and 50 years old in good health and CMV-seropositive. The sequenced material came from PBMCs. The CDR3 nucleotides read TGTGCCAGCAGTGAAGGGCAGGTCATCTCCTACGAGCAGTACTTC. This sequence encodes CASSEGQVISYEQYF.